Below, 25 T cell receptor beta chains from the same sample are listed, as sequenced in a study of identical twins. TCRdb re-called the 5' RACE reads through MiXCR, storing one row per CDR3 protein. The sample has about 430,000 distinct CDR3 sequences, approximately 17% seen once. Sequenced input: naive T cells sorted from blood. Source of these receptors: a man aged 45-65 years in good health.

In its sample, this clonotype was seen a few times. The chain combines TRBV5-1 with TRBJ2-3, with a possible D match to TRBD2 (5 bases). V was cut by 0 bases and J by 3 bases, with 11 bases left in between. This CDR3 is built from 15 residues. Germline CDR1 reads SGHRS; CDR2 reads YFSETQ. CDR3 bases: TGCGCCAGCAGCTTGGCTGTGGAGGCGACAGATACGCAGTATTTT. It translates to CASSLAVEATDTQYF. Using reference TRBV5-1 and TRBJ2-3 for the parts outside the CDR3, the full variable domain is KAGVTQTPRYLIKTRGQQVTLSCSPISGHRSVSWYQQTPGQGLQFLFEYFSETQRNKGNFPGRFSGRQFSNSRSEMNVSTLELGDSALYLCASSLAVEATDTQYFGPGTRLTVL.

The gene calls are TRBV12-3 or TRBV12-4 and TRBJ1-6, with D perhaps TRBD1 (5 bases). CDR3 length: 14 residues. The germline V and J ends were trimmed by 5 bases and 9 bases, with 14 bases remaining between them. The CDR3 coding sequence is TGTGCCAGCAGTCCCACACAAAGGGGTTCACCCCTCCACTTT. Amino acids: CASSPTQRGSPLHF.

At least ten counts were recorded for this clonotype. J is TRBJ1-1 and V is TRBV6-6; D unresolved. The ends were cut back, 6 bases at V and 3 bases at J, with 11 bases in the middle. Germline V CDR1 and CDR2: MNHNY, SVGAGI (reference sequence). The CDR3 runs to 13 residues. The CDR3 sequence is CASSSRDYTEAFF. The CDR3 DNA sequence: TGTGCCAGCAGCTCAAGAGACTACACTGAAGCTTTCTTT.

This clonotype was picked up many times. This chain links TRBV12-3 or TRBV12-4 with TRBJ2-5; no clear D. The CDR3 loop spans 13 amino acids. Trimming took 3 bases from V and 7 from J, leaving 12 bases between them. The DNA of the CDR3 is TGTGCCAGCAGTTTGCTCTCGGTGTTGACCCAGTACTTC. Translation: CASSLLSVLTQYF.

This clonotype was observed a few times. This chain joins TRBV11-2 and TRBJ2-3; TRBD2 matches 11 bases. The germline V gene encodes CDR1 SGHAT and CDR2 FQNNGV. There are 16 residues in the CDR3. Germline trimming cut 4 bases from V and 3 bases from J; bases unmatched to any gene: 6. The CDR3 DNA reads as TGTGCCAGCAGCTCAATAGCGGGGGGGCGGACAGATACGCAGTATTTT. Translation gives CASSSIAGGRTDTQYF.

Many counts were recorded for this clonotype. This chain joins TRBV6-5 and TRBJ2-1; 9 positions agree with TRBD2. With 4 bases clipped from V and 3 bases from J, the junction kept 7 bases outside the gene matches. The CDR3 sequence is 16 residues long. CDR1 is MNHEY and CDR2 is SVGAGI in the germline V gene. The CDR3 spells CASSSYSGSIYNEQFF. The CDR3 DNA is TGTGCCAGCAGTTCCTATAGCGGGAGCATCTACAATGAGCAGTTCTTC.

The chain uses TRBV5-1 and TRBJ2-2; D is undetermined. Per germline, CDR1 SGHRS and CDR2 YFSETQ. The V gene lost 2 bases and the J gene lost 2 bases, with 10 bases spanning the gap. The CDR3 has 15 amino acids. For the CDR3, the DNA is TGCGCCAGCAGCTTCCACAGACTTAACACCGGGGAGCTGTTTTTT. Its protein is CASSFHRLNTGELFF.

This clonotype was detected a few times. The genes are TRBV28 and TRBJ2-2; a possible D gene is TRBD2 (6 bases). From germline, CDR1 is MDHEN and CDR2 SYDVKM. The CDR3 consists of 18 residues. V was trimmed by 5 bases and J by 7 bases, leaving 26 bases between them. CDR3 protein: CASSTLSLVGSGGGELFF. The CDR3 DNA follows: TGTGCCAGCAGTACCCTCTCCCTCGTCGGGAGTGGGGGCGGGGAGCTGTTTTTT.

This clonotype was observed a handful of times. The CDR3, as DNA: TGTGCCAGCGGTGGGACAGGGGAAGGCTACACCTTC. This codes for CASGGTGEGYTF. The chain links TRBV6-6 to TRBJ1-2; 10 nucleotides agree with TRBD1. Germline V gene lookup returns CDR1 MNHNY and CDR2 SVGAGI (reference sequence). V was pared by 8 bases and J by 8 bases, with 5 bases of the junction left unmatched. There are 12 residues in the CDR3.

The chain is built from TRBV28 and TRBJ2-7, with D possibly matching TRBD1 (6 bases). This CDR3 comprises 13 residues. Trimming removed 7 bases at V and 3 bases at J, with 13 bases between. CDR1 and CDR2 from the germline V gene are MDHEN and SYDVKM. CDR3: CASMADSLYEQYF. Here the CDR3 DNA reads TGTGCCAGCATGGCGGACAGTCTCTACGAGCAGTACTTC.

This clonotype has just a few counts. The V and J genes are TRBV28 and TRBJ2-1, with 8 positions matching TRBD1. Looked up from germline, CDR1 is MDHEN and CDR2 is SYDVKM. The CDR3 length is 14 residues. J lost 2 bases, V lost 4 bases, and 1 base had no gene match. CDR3 protein: CASSWDRPYNEQFF. The CDR3 bases are TGTGCCAGCAGTTGGGACAGGCCCTACAATGAGCAGTTCTTC. Together with reference TRBV28 and TRBJ2-1, the CDR3 gives the full variable domain: DVKVTQSSRYLVKRTGEKVFLECVQDMDHENMFWYRQDPGLGLRLIYFSYDVKMKEKGDIPEGYSVSREKKERFSLILESASTNQTSMYLCASSWDRPYNEQFFGPGTRLTVL.

The genes are TRBV11-2 and TRBJ2-5; possibly TRBD2 for D (5 bases). The CDR3 has 14 residues. The germline gives CDR1 SGHAT, CDR2 FQNNGV. Trimming pared 3 bases from V and 5 bases from J, leaving 13 bases between. The CDR3 DNA sequence: TGTGCCAGCAGCTTGGACTTTTCTCACGAGACCCAGTACTTC. Translation: CASSLDFSHETQYF.

This clonotype was counted a few times. The chain couples TRBV20-1 to TRBJ2-6; 7 bases map to TRBD1. Germline trimming cut 2 bases from V and 4 bases from J; bases unmatched to any gene: 5. The CDR3 extends over 15 amino acids. Germline V lookup: CDR1 DFQATT, CDR2 SNEGSKA (reference sequence). Here the CDR3 reads CSARPTGVGANVLTF. The CDR3 coding sequence is TGCAGTGCTAGACCAACAGGGGTCGGGGCCAACGTCCTGACTTTC.

This chain joins TRBV2 and TRBJ2-7; D gene uncertain. The CDR3 runs to 14 residues. CDR1 is SNHLY, CDR2 FYNNEI, per germline. V shed 6 bases and J shed 3 bases, with 15 bases lying between them. The CDR3 sequence is CASRRSGLLYEQYF. The CDR3 region has the DNA TGTGCCAGCAGACGGAGTGGGCTGCTCTACGAGCAGTACTTC.

The CDR3 is CSALGWAVQETQYF. Written as DNA, the CDR3 is TGCAGTGCCCTAGGTTGGGCAGTCCAAGAGACCCAGTACTTC. The V call is TRBV20-1, the J call TRBJ2-5; the D is unclear. Trimming took 6 bases from V and 1 from J, leaving 15 bases between them. Germline V gives CDR1 DFQATT, CDR2 SNEGSKA (reference sequence). The CDR3 covers 14 residues.

This clonotype has a handful of counts. The gene calls are TRBV7-8 and TRBJ2-2, with D tentatively TRBD2 (6 bases). The ends were cut back, 5 bases at V and 0 bases at J, with 22 bases in the middle. CDR3 length: 19 residues. Germline CDR1 and CDR2: SGHVS and FQNEAQ. The CDR3 coding sequence is TGTGCCAGCAGCCTAGGGGCTATGACGGGAGACCCGAACACCGGGGAGCTGTTTTTT. Its protein product is CASSLGAMTGDPNTGELFF.

The genes are TRBV6-2 or TRBV6-3 and TRBJ2-7; 7 bases map to TRBD1. Germline loops: CDR1 MNHEY, CDR2 SVGEGT. The CDR3 is made up of 13 amino acids. The trim removed 6 bases at V and 0 bases at J, leaving 2 bases unmatched. CDR3 bases: TGTGCCAGCAGGCACAGGGGCTCCTACGAGCAGTACTTC. It yields the protein CASRHRGSYEQYF.

This clonotype was picked up a small number of times. This chain links TRBV4-3 with TRBJ1-2; perhaps TRBD1 as D (6 bases). The V end lost 1 base, the J end lost 0 bases, and 12 bases lay between the germline ends. Per germline, CDR1 LGHNA and CDR2 YSLEER. There are 16 residues in the CDR3. The CDR3 reads CASSQGLTGANYGYTF. The CDR3 DNA reads as TGCGCCAGCAGCCAAGGCTTGACAGGAGCTAACTATGGCTACACCTTC.

Many counts were recorded for this clonotype. This chain joins TRBV6-5 and TRBJ2-2; 7 bases map to TRBD2. J lost 4 bases, V lost 3 bases, and 5 bases had no gene match. CDR3 length: 15 residues. Germline loops: CDR1 MNHEY, CDR2 SVGAGI. For the CDR3, the DNA is TGTGCCAGCAGTTATGGGGAGGGTGGCACCGGGGAGCTGTTTTTT. The encoded protein is CASSYGEGGTGELFF.

The V and J genes are TRBV5-5 and TRBJ2-1; tentative D call: TRBD1 (6 bases). In germline, CDR1 is SGHKS, CDR2 YYEKEE (reference sequence). The V and J ends lost 4 bases and 3 bases respectively, with 11 bases between them. This CDR3 region has 14 residues. DNA of the CDR3: TGTGCCAGCAGCATCAGGGGAAACTACAATGAGCAGTTCTTC. Translation: CASSIRGNYNEQFF.

In its sample, this clonotype was seen a few times. The CDR3 protein is CASSAWTAVGTDTQYF. The CDR3, as DNA: TGCGCCAGCAGCGCGTGGACTGCGGTTGGGACAGATACGCAGTATTTT. The chain joins TRBV5-1 to TRBJ2-3; possibly TRBD2 for D (5 bases). The CDR3 is 16 residues long. With 4 bases removed from V and 3 bases from J, the gap between germline ends came to 18 bases. The germline CDR1 and CDR2 sequences are SGHRS and YFSETQ.

This clonotype came up many times. This chain connects TRBV18 to TRBJ2-1; no clear D gene. In germline, CDR1 is KGHSH, CDR2 LQKENI. Trimming pared 0 bases from V and 5 bases from J, leaving 11 bases between. The CDR3 runs 15 residues. CDR3 DNA: TGTGCCAGCTCACCACCAATGGCCCAACACAATGAGCAGTTCTTC. It is translated as CASSPPMAQHNEQFF.

This clonotype occurred a few times. This chain links TRBV12-3 or TRBV12-4 with TRBJ2-7, with 15 bases aligning to TRBD2. The length of the CDR3 is 14 residues. V was pared by 8 bases and J by 6 bases, with 5 bases of the junction left unmatched. CDR3 DNA sequence: TGTGCCAGCCGGGGACTAGCGGGGGGTGGCGAGCAGTACTTC. It specifies CASRGLAGGGEQYF.

This clonotype has just a few counts. The genes are TRBV20-1 and TRBJ1-5, with 7 positions matching TRBD1. V was clipped by 2 bases and J by 0 bases; unmatched bases: 4. This CDR3 is 15 amino acids long. Germline V gene lookup returns CDR1 DFQATT and CDR2 SNEGSKA (reference sequence). The CDR3 region is CSARLGTDSNQPQHF. CDR3 DNA: TGCAGTGCTAGACTCGGGACAGATAGCAATCAGCCCCAGCATTTT.

This clonotype was observed many times. The rearrangement links TRBV7-2 to TRBJ2-3; D is undetermined. CDR1 is SGHTA and CDR2 is FQGNSA in the germline V gene. The CDR3 runs 14 residues. Trimming shortened V by 5 bases and J by 1 base, and 10 bases separated the two germline ends. This CDR3 is CASSPIMGTDTQYF. CDR3 bases: TGTGCCAGCAGCCCTATAATGGGCACAGATACGCAGTATTTT.